The following is a T cell receptor beta chain sequence with its context. The repertoire was sequenced with immunoSEQ multiplex PCR; TCRdb's copy has only in-frame clones and lacks some. Of about 74,000 clones listed, under 95% were seen once; the top ten hold roughly 10%. The sample is drawn from a study of blood T cell repertoires in COVID-19. Trimming pared 3 bases from V and 7 bases from J, leaving 4 bases between. The length of the CDR3 is 11 residues. CDR1 is SEHNR and CDR2 is FQNEAQ in the germline V gene (reference sequence). This TCR came from a human donor in a cohort sampled during active COVID-19. Sequenced material: peripheral blood. The V and J genes are TRBV7-9 and TRBJ2-1, with D unresolved. For the CDR3, the DNA is TGTGCCAGCAGCTTCAGGAATGAGCAGTTCTTC. It yields the protein CASSFRNEQFF.